The sequence of this T cell receptor beta chain was determined in a study of control samples from healthy donors and cancer patients. V was cut by 6 bases and J by 9 bases, with 21 bases left in between. Looked up from germline, CDR1 is MNHEY and CDR2 is SVGAGI. The CDR3 length is 15 residues. The table came from immunoSEQ multiplex PCR; TCRdb's copy has only in-frame clones and leaves some out. Of roughly 95,000 clones in the sample, around 88% were seen once. J is TRBJ2-1 and V is TRBV6-5; perhaps TRBD2 as D (6 bases). This clonotype was obtained from a man aged 30-40 years in good health. Sequencing was done on a sample of blood. In DNA form, the CDR3 reads TGTGCCAGCAGACCCCCCGCGGGACCCCTGGGTGAGCAGTTCTTC. Protein: CASRPPAGPLGEQFF.